These 9 T cell receptor beta chains were all obtained from the same sample, sequenced in a study of cytomegalovirus exposure and HLA in healthy donors. Clones were sequenced by immunoSEQ multiplex PCR, and TCRdb holds only the in-frame ones, with some missing. The sample includes over 20,000 clones, around 97% seen only once; the top ten take over 9.5%. The sequenced sample was PBMCs. These receptors came from a man in his thirties or forties in good health and CMV-seropositive.

The V call is TRBV7-9, the J call TRBJ1-3, with 7 bases that match TRBD1. The germline gives CDR1 SEHNR, CDR2 FQNEAQ (reference sequence). The CDR3 contains 14 residues. Trimming removed 6 bases from V and 4 bases from J; junction bases left unmatched: 6. In DNA, the CDR3 is TGTGCCAGCAGGGATACAGGGGTAGGAAACACCATATATTTT. Translated: CASRDTGVGNTIYF.

The CDR3, as DNA: TGTGCCAGCAGTTTGAGGGGCACCGGGACTAGCCGTTACAATGAGCAGTTCTTC. Its protein product is CASSLRGTGTSRYNEQFF. The gene calls are TRBV27 and TRBJ2-1, with 9 bases that match TRBD2. The CDR3 is 18 residues long. Germline V lookup: CDR1 MNHEY, CDR2 SMNVEV (reference sequence). V trimming: 3 bases; J trimming: 4 bases; junction bases outside the gene matches: 13.

The rearrangement links TRBV6-1 to TRBJ1-5, with unresolved D. V was pared by 7 bases and J by 1 base, with 14 bases between. The germline CDR1 and CDR2 sequences are MNHNS and SASEGT. The CDR3 contains 15 residues. CDR3 coding DNA: TGTGCCAGCAAGATTGGGCTATCAAGCAATCAGCCCCAGCATTTT. Amino acid sequence: CASKIGLSSNQPQHF.

The J gene is TRBJ1-3, the V gene TRBV25-1; tentative D call: TRBD1 (6 bases). Trimming pared 6 bases from V and 0 bases from J, leaving 18 bases between. The length of the CDR3 is 17 residues. The germline gives CDR1 MGHDK, CDR2 SYGVNS. The CDR3 loop is CASRGTRPTSSGNTIYF. DNA of the CDR3: TGTGCCAGCAGGGGGACAAGGCCCACGAGCTCTGGAAACACCATATATTTT.

This chain uses TRBV5-1 with TRBJ1-2, with TRBD1 matching 8 bases. The CDR3 extends over 16 amino acids. The V gene's germline CDR1 is SGHRS and CDR2 YFSETQ. The junction had 9 bases not matched to a gene; V was cut back by 3 bases and J by 2 bases. The CDR3 protein is CASSSRTGRTNYGYTF. CDR3 nucleotide sequence: TGCGCCAGCAGCTCGCGGACAGGGAGAACCAACTATGGCTACACCTTC.

The V and J genes are TRBV4-3 and TRBJ2-1, with TRBD1 matching 10 bases. The germline CDR1 and CDR2 sequences are LGHNA and YSLEER. The CDR3 has 15 amino acids. Germline trimming cut 2 bases from V and 5 bases from J; bases unmatched to any gene: 3. The CDR3 nucleotides read TGCGCCAGCAGCCAAACCGGGACAGGGGACAATGAGCAGTTCTTC. This translates into CASSQTGTGDNEQFF.

In this sample, this clone turned up once. The rearrangement uses TRBV5-1 and TRBJ2-7; the match to TRBD1 covers 8 bases. Per germline, CDR1 SGHRS and CDR2 YFSETQ. The CDR3 spans 14 residues. Unmatched junction bases numbered 3, after V lost 0 bases and J lost 4 bases. DNA for the CDR3: TGCGCCAGCAGCTTGGTCCAGGGGGCTTACGAGCAGTACTTC. It encodes CASSLVQGAYEQYF.

This clone was recorded once. CDR3 sequence: CASRQGAQETQYF. The DNA of the CDR3 is TGTGCCAGCAGACAGGGGGCCCAAGAGACCCAGTACTTC. The chain joins TRBV6-1 to TRBJ2-5; TRBD1 agrees at 9 bases. The CDR3 has 13 residues. J was trimmed by 1 base and V by 6 bases; bases with no gene match: 0. In germline, CDR1 is MNHNS, CDR2 SASEGT.

The genes are TRBV28 and TRBJ2-7; D is ambiguous. CDR1 is MDHEN, CDR2 SYDVKM, per germline. This CDR3 comprises 13 residues. V lost 1 base and J lost 4, with 8 bases in between. CDR3 sequence (DNA): TGTGCCAGCAGTTTATCTCGGTGGTACGAGCAGTACTTC. Its translation is CASSLSRWYEQYF.